Presented here are 30 T cell receptor beta chains from one specimen sequenced in a study of cytomegalovirus exposure and HLA in healthy donors. The PCR was carried out with 60 Vbeta primers and 13 Jbeta primers. Here immunoSEQ multiplex PCR was the method, and the copy in TCRdb shows in-frame clones only, minus some. The sample yields 150,000 to 200,000 clones, 80% to 90% seen once. The specimen was PBMCs. These receptor sequences come from a man younger than 35 in good health and CMV-seropositive.

This chain uses TRBV19 with TRBJ1-6; no reliable D call. V was pared by 7 bases and J by 7 bases, with 8 bases between. The CDR3 consists of 12 residues. The germline gives CDR1 LNHDA, CDR2 SQIVND (reference sequence). CDR3 in amino acids: CASIGGNSPLHF. The CDR3 coding sequence is TGTGCCAGTATCGGCGGAAATTCACCCCTCCACTTT.

This chain uses TRBV5-6 with TRBJ1-2; D is unresolved. The germline V gene has CDR1 SGHDT and CDR2 YYEEEE. The germline V and J ends were trimmed by 0 bases and 4 bases, with 7 bases remaining between them. The CDR3 length is 13 residues. The CDR3 DNA reads TGTGCCAGCAGCTTGGACACATCCTATGGCTACACCTTC. This sequence encodes CASSLDTSYGYTF.

V gene TRBV5-4 combines with J gene TRBJ1-4; maybe TRBD1 (5 bases). The CDR3 has 15 residues. Trimming took off 4 bases at V and 4 bases at J, with 14 bases between the two ends. Germline lookup yields CDR1 SGHNT and CDR2 YYREEE (reference sequence). The CDR3 protein is CASSAQGGSNEKLFF. DNA for the CDR3: TGTGCCAGCAGCGCCCAGGGAGGGAGTAATGAAAAACTGTTTTTT.

The V gene is TRBV7-2, the J gene TRBJ2-1, with TRBD2 matching 8 bases. The CDR3 extends over 15 amino acids. V dropped 3 bases and J dropped 5; count of bases not matched to a gene: 6. The germline gives CDR1 SGHTA, CDR2 FQGNSA. The CDR3 coding sequence is TGTGCCAGCAGCTTCGTTAACGGGGGGGACAATGAGCAGTTCTTC. Protein sequence: CASSFVNGGDNEQFF.

This chain uses TRBV4-3 with TRBJ1-4; 7 positions agree with TRBD1. The J segment lost 5 bases and the V segment lost 1 base, leaving 7 bases of the junction unmatched. CDR1 and CDR2 (germline): LGHNA, YSLEER. The CDR3 runs 16 residues. DNA for the CDR3: TGCGCCAGCAGCCAAGTTCCGGGGACAGCAAATGAAAAACTGTTTTTT. Residues: CASSQVPGTANEKLFF.

This chain joins TRBV5-1 and TRBJ2-5; possibly TRBD2 for D (7 bases). Germline V CDR1 and CDR2: SGHRS, YFSETQ. The CDR3 consists of 15 residues. V lost 4 bases, J lost 2 bases, and 15 bases lay in between. Written as DNA, the CDR3 is TGCGCCAGCAGCCTGGAGGGGGGGCCACAAGAGACCCAGTACTTC. This gives the protein CASSLEGGPQETQYF. Variable domain in full (rest from reference TRBV5-1 and TRBJ2-5): KAGVTQTPRYLIKTRGQQVTLSCSPISGHRSVSWYQQTPGQGLQFLFEYFSETQRNKGNFPGRFSGRQFSNSRSEMNVSTLELGDSALYLCASSLEGGPQETQYFGPGTRLLVL.

The chain employs TRBV30 and TRBJ1-2; TRBD1 agrees at 9 bases. The CDR3 is 17 residues long. With 1 base clipped from V and 7 bases from J, the junction kept 16 bases outside the gene matches. From germline, CDR1 is GTSNPN and CDR2 SVGIG (reference sequence). In nucleotides, the CDR3 is TGTGCCTGGAGTGGAATTTGGGACAGGGAGTTCGAGGCTGGCTACACCTTC. Translation: CAWSGIWDREFEAGYTF.

J is TRBJ1-2 and V is TRBV9; 8 bases are a match to TRBD1. Losses at the gene ends were 4 bases for V and 3 bases for J; bases not matched to a gene: 5. The V gene's germline CDR1 is SGDLS and CDR2 YYNGEE. This CDR3 region has 14 residues. For the CDR3, the DNA is TGTGCCAGCAGCCCTGACAGGGGACACTATGGCTACACCTTC. The encoded protein is CASSPDRGHYGYTF.

The genes are TRBV6-1 and TRBJ1-2, with D unclear. This CDR3 has 13 amino acids. The germline V and J ends were trimmed by 4 bases and 2 bases, with 8 bases remaining between them. CDR1 and CDR2 (germline): MNHNS, SASEGT. The CDR3 reads CASSGTANYGYTF. DNA of the CDR3: TGTGCCAGCAGTGGTACAGCCAACTATGGCTACACCTTC.

The rearrangement joins TRBV10-2 to TRBJ1-2; a weak D match, TRBD1 (6 bases). Trimming took 6 bases from V and 1 from J, leaving 12 bases between them. CDR1 is WSHSY and CDR2 is SAAADI in the germline V gene. The CDR3 spans 14 residues. CDR3 protein: CASRRQDINYGYTF. DNA of the CDR3: TGCGCCAGCAGGCGACAGGACATTAACTATGGCTACACCTTC.

The chain joins TRBV10-1 to TRBJ2-1, with 9 nucleotides matching TRBD2. The CDR3 is made up of 14 amino acids. The germline gives CDR1 WNHNN, CDR2 SYGVQD (reference sequence). V lost 2 bases, J lost 10 bases, and 6 bases stayed unmatched. DNA of the CDR3: TGCGCCAGCAGTGAGGCGGGGGGGCCTCGGGAGCAGTTCTTC. This sequence encodes CASSEAGGPREQFF.

This sequence joins TRBV30 and TRBJ1-6; D remains ambiguous. V lost 1 base to trimming and J lost 8 bases, with 9 bases between them. Germline V gene lookup returns CDR1 GTSNPN and CDR2 SVGIG (reference sequence). The length of the CDR3 is 13 residues. CDR3 region: CAWSAPGDSPLHF. The CDR3 DNA reads as TGTGCCTGGAGTGCCCCCGGGGATTCACCCCTCCACTTT.

The chain recombines TRBV2 with TRBJ1-4; 10 nucleotides line up with TRBD1. After removal of 7 bases from V and 7 bases from J, the junction contained 6 bases not matched to a gene. Germline CDR1 SNHLY, CDR2 FYNNEI. This CDR3 has 14 amino acids. CDR3: CASTRQGASEKLFF. As DNA, the CDR3 is TGTGCCAGCACTCGACAGGGGGCAAGTGAAAAACTGTTTTTT.

V usage is TRBV11-2 and J usage is TRBJ2-1; TRBD1 is a possible D gene (5 bases). Trimming took off 1 base at V and 3 bases at J, with 13 bases between the two ends. The CDR3 is 16 residues long. Germline assignment: CDR1 SGHAT and CDR2 FQNNGV. The CDR3 sequence is CASSLVGRAIYNEQFF. CDR3 nucleotides: TGTGCCAGCAGCTTAGTGGGCAGGGCTATCTACAATGAGCAGTTCTTC.

The V call is TRBV10-1, the J call TRBJ2-3, with TRBD2 matching over 10 bases. This CDR3 comprises 15 residues. V dropped 5 bases and J dropped 2; count of bases not matched to a gene: 4. Germline lookup yields CDR1 WNHNN and CDR2 SYGVQD (reference sequence). The CDR3 spells CASSRGLADTDTQYF. CDR3 bases: TGCGCCAGCAGTCGAGGACTAGCGGACACAGATACGCAGTATTTT.

The chain couples TRBV28 to TRBJ2-2, with TRBD2 identical over 8 bases. V dropped 1 base and J dropped 6; count of bases not matched to a gene: 4. The CDR3 has 15 residues. Germline loops: CDR1 MDHEN, CDR2 SYDVKM. The DNA for the CDR3 is TGTGCCAGCAGTTTATCGGGGGGGAGGGCCGGGGAGCTGTTTTTT. This sequence encodes CASSLSGGRAGELFF. Supplemented by reference TRBV28 and TRBJ2-2, the full variable domain reads DVKVTQSSRYLVKRTGEKVFLECVQDMDHENMFWYRQDPGLGLRLIYFSYDVKMKEKGDIPEGYSVSREKKERFSLILESASTNQTSMYLCASSLSGGRAGELFFGEGSRLTVL.

The rearrangement uses TRBV19 and TRBJ2-7; TRBD1 is a possible D gene (6 bases). The CDR3 extends over 14 amino acids. Germline V gene lookup returns CDR1 LNHDA and CDR2 SQIVND (reference sequence). The V end lost 3 bases, the J end lost 3 bases, and 12 bases lay between the germline ends. CDR3 residues: CASSIPGQYYEQYF. In nucleotides, the CDR3 is TGTGCCAGTAGTATCCCAGGACAGTACTACGAGCAGTACTTC.

This clone was picked up one time. This chain connects TRBV14 to TRBJ2-5, with 9 bases lining up with TRBD1. With V trimmed by 2 bases and J by 5 bases, 6 bases remained unmatched. Germline V CDR1 and CDR2: SGHDN, FVKESK. This CDR3 contains 15 residues. CDR3: CASSQRQGVWETQYF. The CDR3 nucleotides are TGTGCCAGCAGCCAACGACAGGGGGTATGGGAGACCCAGTACTTC. Complete variable domain (other parts from reference TRBV14 and TRBJ2-5): EAGVTQFPSHSVIEKGQTVTLRCDPISGHDNLYWYRRVMGKEIKFLLHFVKESKQDESGMPNNRFLAERTGGTYSTLKVQPAELEDSGVYFCASSQRQGVWETQYFGPGTRLLVL.

The chain joins TRBV7-9 to TRBJ1-1; D gene ambiguous. V was shortened by 6 bases and J by 0 bases, with 26 bases between the two germline ends. This CDR3 region has 19 residues. The germline CDR1 and CDR2 sequences are SEHNR and FQNEAQ (reference sequence). CDR3 residues: CASRDREGAYKKMNTEAFF. Here the CDR3 DNA reads TGTGCCAGCAGGGATCGCGAGGGCGCGTATAAGAAAATGAACACTGAAGCTTTCTTT.

This clone has a handful of counts. The V call is TRBV6-5, the J call TRBJ1-5; TRBD1 matches at 7 bases. CDR3 length equals 12 residues. CDR1 and CDR2 (germline): MNHEY, SVGAGI. V lost 7 bases and J lost 5; bases outside the gene matches: 2. CDR3 sequence (DNA): TGTGCCAGCAACACAGGGGATCAGCCCCAGCATTTT. Protein product: CASNTGDQPQHF.

This clone was observed a few times. A far larger clone lies a single base away; this is likely a read error. This chain connects TRBV5-1 to TRBJ1-1, with D possibly TRBD1 on 6 matching bases. Germline loops: CDR1 SGHRS, CDR2 YFSETQ. This CDR3 comprises 13 residues. The V end lost 5 bases, the J end lost 5 bases, and 13 bases lay between the germline ends. The CDR3, as DNA: TGCGCCAGCAGGTCCGGGGGGGCAACTGAAGCTTTCTTT. This sequence encodes CASRSGGATEAFF. Drawing the rest from reference TRBV5-1 and TRBJ1-1, the complete variable domain is KAGVTQTPRYLIKTRGQQVTLSCSPISGHRSVSWYQQTPGQGLQFLFEYFSETQRNKGNFPGRFSGRQFSNSRSEMNVSTLELGDSALYLCASRSGGATEAFFGQGTRLTVV.

The V gene is TRBV5-4, the J gene TRBJ1-2; D not resolved. V was clipped by 4 bases and J by 0 bases, with 19 bases between them. This CDR3 is 17 amino acids long. Per the germline V gene, CDR1 is SGHNT and CDR2 is YYREEE (reference sequence). The CDR3 sequence: CASSPPAGRPSNYGYTF. The CDR3 nucleotides are TGTGCCAGCAGCCCGCCGGCTGGGAGGCCTTCTAACTATGGCTACACCTTC.

This clone was seen once. This sequence joins TRBV19 and TRBJ1-2, with D perhaps TRBD1 (5 bases). The CDR3 is made up of 13 amino acids. Looked up from germline, CDR1 is LNHDA and CDR2 is SQIVND (reference sequence). Between the trimmed V and J ends, which lost 6 bases and 3 bases, there was a span of 11 bases. Here the CDR3 reads CASSRVLYYGYTF. In DNA form, the CDR3 reads TGTGCCAGTAGCAGGGTTTTGTACTATGGCTACACCTTC. The full variable domain, in which reference TRBV19 and TRBJ1-2 provide the parts outside the CDR3, is DGGITQSPKYLFRKEGQNVTLSCEQNLNHDAMYWYRQDPGQGLRLIYYSQIVNDFQKGDIAEGYSVSREKKESFPLTVTSAQKNPTAFYLCASSRVLYYGYTFGSGTRLTVV.

The chain recombines TRBV4-1 with TRBJ2-1, with TRBD2 matching over 9 bases. V shed 2 bases and J 5 bases; nucleotides not matched to a gene: 4. CDR3 size: 15 residues. Germline V gene data show CDR1 as MGHRA and CDR2 as YSYEKL. The CDR3 bases are TGCGCCAGCAGCCAACGTTCTAGCGGGGACAATGAGCAGTTCTTC. It translates to CASSQRSSGDNEQFF.

The V gene is TRBV2, the J gene TRBJ2-3, with TRBD2 as a possible D gene (6 bases). The length of the CDR3 is 14 residues. Germline-derived CDR1 and CDR2 are SNHLY and FYNNEI. The V and J ends lost 4 bases and 2 bases respectively, with 10 bases between them. The CDR3 sequence: CASSVSGVTDTQYF. The CDR3 region has the DNA TGTGCCAGCAGTGTTTCGGGGGTCACAGATACGCAGTATTTT.

The chain employs TRBV5-4 and TRBJ2-3, with 9 bases identical to TRBD1. The CDR3 length is 14 residues. V gave up 2 bases and J gave up 3 bases; unmatched junction bases: 1. Germline V gives CDR1 SGHNT, CDR2 YYREEE (reference sequence). The CDR3 nucleotides are TGTGCCAGCAGCTTAGGGACAGGGACAGATACGCAGTATTTT. As protein: CASSLGTGTDTQYF.

The chain links TRBV5-4 to TRBJ1-3; a weak D match, TRBD1 (5 bases). Per the germline V gene, CDR1 is SGHNT and CDR2 is YYREEE (reference sequence). The germline V and J ends were trimmed by 5 bases and 0 bases, with 9 bases remaining between them. The CDR3 loop spans 14 amino acids. The CDR3 is CASSDQGSGNTIYF. For the CDR3, the DNA is TGTGCCAGCAGTGATCAGGGCTCTGGAAACACCATATATTTT. The variable domain in full, completed from reference TRBV5-4 and TRBJ1-3, reads ETGVTQSPTHLIKTRGQQVTLRCSSQSGHNTVSWYQQALGQGPQFIFQYYREEENGRGNFPPRFSGLQFPNYSSELNVNALELDDSALYLCASSDQGSGNTIYFGEGSWLTVV.

On this clone: Relative to the germline gene, one junction end is altered; a read error may explain this. The V and J genes are TRBV7-7 and TRBJ2-5; D possibly corresponds to TRBD1 (6 bases). The CDR3 length is 14 residues. Germline V gene data show CDR1 as SSHAT and CDR2 as FNYEAQ (reference sequence). In nucleotides, the CDR3 is TGTGCTAGCAGCCCAAGTGGAACAGGGCAGACCCAGTACTTC. Amino acid sequence: CASSPSGTGQTQYF.

CDR3 region: CASSPQDRVRYNEQFF. For the CDR3, the DNA is TGTGCCAGCAGTCCACAGGACAGGGTCAGGTACAATGAGCAGTTCTTC. J is TRBJ2-1 and V is TRBV27; 8 bases map to TRBD1. Germline V gives CDR1 MNHEY, CDR2 SMNVEV (reference sequence). After removal of 5 bases from V and 4 bases from J, the junction contained 10 bases not matched to a gene. The CDR3 has 16 amino acids.

This clone was counted only a few times. V is TRBV18 and J is TRBJ2-7; 9 nucleotides line up with TRBD1. V lost 2 bases to trimming and J lost 6 bases; unmatched junction nucleotides: 5. The CDR3 extends over 14 amino acids. CDR1 and CDR2 from the germline V gene are KGHSH and LQKENI. Here the CDR3 DNA reads TGTGCCAGCTCACCAAGGGACAGGGACAGCGAGCAGTACTTC. It codes for CASSPRDRDSEQYF.